The 25 T cell receptor beta chains in this list originate from one sample, sequenced in a study of blood T cell repertoires in COVID-19. Data came from immunoSEQ multiplex PCR; TCRdb stores just in-frame clones and leaves some out. The sample consists of more than 150,000 clones, under 80% of them appearing once. Material: peripheral blood. The receptors shown here come from a man aged 50-60 years who had recovered from COVID-19.

This chain joins TRBV9 and TRBJ2-6, with D unresolved. Trimming cost V 5 bases and J 2 bases, with 11 bases left between them. Germline V gene sequence: CDR1 SGDLS, CDR2 YYNGEE. CDR3 size: 15 residues. The CDR3 spells CASRYTGPGANVLTF. DNA of the CDR3: TGTGCCAGCAGATACACTGGGCCTGGGGCCAACGTCCTGACTTTC.

The rearrangement uses TRBV5-8 and TRBJ2-2, with a weak D call TRBD1 (5 bases). Germline CDR1 is SGHTS and CDR2 is YDEGEE. The CDR3 spans 16 residues. The ends were cut back, 4 bases at V and 2 bases at J, with 15 bases in the middle. DNA of the CDR3: TGTGCCAGCAGCCCATATATAGGACAAAACACCGGGGAGCTGTTTTTT. Translated: CASSPYIGQNTGELFF.

This chain links TRBV12-3 or TRBV12-4 with TRBJ2-3; D is unclear. V lost 6 bases to trimming and J lost 2 bases, with 6 bases between them. CDR3 length: 12 amino acids. This CDR3 is CASRYSTDTQYF. DNA of the CDR3: TGTGCCAGCAGATACTCCACAGATACGCAGTATTTT.

The rearrangement links TRBV5-4 to TRBJ2-7; perhaps TRBD1 as D (7 bases). V gave up 4 bases and J gave up 3 bases, with 17 bases separating them. The CDR3 totals 15 residues. CDR1 is SGHNT, CDR2 YYREEE, per germline (reference sequence). Written as DNA, the CDR3 is TGTGCCAGCAGCCGGGGGACAGCGGTGAGCTACGAGCAGTACTTC. The encoded protein is CASSRGTAVSYEQYF.

Written as DNA, the CDR3 is TGTGCCACCAGTGACGGGGGTTTAGAGACCCAGTACTTC. It encodes CATSDGGLETQYF. The chain combines TRBV24-1 with TRBJ2-5; tentatively, D is TRBD2 (6 bases). The V and J ends lost 4 bases and 4 bases respectively, with 9 bases between them. Germline V gene lookup returns CDR1 KGHDR and CDR2 SFDVKD. The CDR3 extends over 13 amino acids.

The chain joins TRBV2 to TRBJ1-2; possibly TRBD1 for D (5 bases). CDR1 and CDR2 from the germline V gene are SNHLY and FYNNEI. This CDR3 region has 14 residues. Between the trimmed V and J ends, which lost 6 bases and 4 bases, there was a span of 15 bases. CDR3 region: CASRTDVLGYGYTF. CDR3 nucleotides: TGTGCCAGCAGGACAGACGTACTTGGCTATGGCTACACCTTC.

V gene TRBV5-4 combines with J gene TRBJ2-5; no definite D call. Deletions cut 4 bases from V and 1 base from J, with 8 bases between. Germline CDR1 SGHNT, CDR2 YYREEE (reference sequence). The CDR3 covers 13 residues. CDR3 loop: CASSEVFQETQYF. In DNA, the CDR3 is TGTGCCAGCAGCGAGGTCTTCCAAGAGACCCAGTACTTC.

The rearrangement joins TRBV19 to TRBJ1-6; possible D gene TRBD1, 5 bases. Trimming removed 7 bases from V and 8 bases from J, with 12 bases in between. CDR3 length: 13 amino acids. CDR1 is LNHDA and CDR2 is SQIVND in the germline V gene (reference sequence). This chain's CDR3 is CASNQGGDSPLHF. The CDR3 DNA reads TGTGCCAGTAATCAGGGAGGAGATTCACCCCTCCACTTT.

V gene TRBV7-3 combines with J gene TRBJ2-5; the match to TRBD2 covers 7 bases. CDR3 length equals 15 residues. Germline lookup yields CDR1 SGHTA and CDR2 FQGTGA. J lost 3 bases, V lost 2 bases, and 6 bases had no gene match. The chain's CDR3 is CASSLGGRMEETQYF. The CDR3 bases are TGTGCCAGCAGCTTAGGCGGGAGAATGGAAGAGACCCAGTACTTC. The whole variable domain, filled in from reference TRBV7-3 and TRBJ2-5, reads GAGVSQTPSNKVTEKGKYVELRCDPISGHTALYWYRQSLGQGPEFLIYFQGTGAADDSGLPNDRFFAVRPEGSVSTLKIQRTERGDSAVYLCASSLGGRMEETQYFGPGTRLLVL.

The chain carries TRBV30 and TRBJ1-5; D is unresolved. The germline gives CDR1 GTSNPN, CDR2 SVGIG (reference sequence). Between the trimmed V and J ends, which lost 2 bases and 0 bases, there was a span of 11 bases. This CDR3 is 15 amino acids long. The CDR3: CAWSPGSYSNQPQHF. In DNA form, the CDR3 reads TGTGCCTGGAGTCCCGGTAGCTATAGCAATCAGCCCCAGCATTTT.

The chain recombines TRBV11-2 with TRBJ2-6; 7 nucleotides match TRBD2. Germline V gene sequence: CDR1 SGHAT, CDR2 FQNNGV. This CDR3 region has 17 residues. With 5 bases clipped from V and 2 bases from J, the junction kept 9 bases outside the gene matches. In DNA, the CDR3 is TGTGCCAGCAGCCCACGAAGCGGGGTGGCTGGGGCCAACGTCCTGACTTTC. Translated, it gives CASSPRSGVAGANVLTF.

This chain uses TRBV7-9 with TRBJ1-1; tentative D call: TRBD1 (6 bases). Germline lookup yields CDR1 SEHNR and CDR2 FQNEAQ (reference sequence). V lost 0 bases and J lost 7, with 15 bases in between. The CDR3 is 15 residues long. The CDR3 reads CASSLAAQGNVEAFF. CDR3 nucleotide sequence: TGTGCCAGCAGCTTAGCCGCACAGGGTAATGTTGAAGCTTTCTTT.

This clone was counted a few times. This chain joins TRBV9 and TRBJ1-6; D gene ambiguous. Germline-derived CDR1 and CDR2 are SGDLS and YYNGEE. V lost 4 bases to trimming and J lost 7 bases, with 18 bases between them. The CDR3 is made up of 16 amino acids. The CDR3, as DNA: TGTGCCAGCAGCCCACGTGGTGCAGCTAGCAATTCACCCCTCCACTTT. This translates into CASSPRGAASNSPLHF.

The CDR3 spells CASSYGQTTNLNTEAFF. The CDR3 DNA follows: TGTGCCAGCAGCTACGGACAGACCACCAACCTGAACACTGAAGCTTTCTTT. The V gene is TRBV7-2, the J gene TRBJ1-1, with D perhaps TRBD1 (6 bases). The CDR3 is 17 amino acids. Germline loops: CDR1 SGHTA, CDR2 FQGNSA. V dropped 4 bases and J dropped 0 bases, with 18 bases sitting between them. Supplemented by reference TRBV7-2 and TRBJ1-1, the full variable domain reads GAGVSQSPSNKVTEKGKDVELRCDPISGHTALYWYRQSLGQGLEFLIYFQGNSAPDKSGLPSDRFSAERTGGSVSTLTIQRTQQEDSAVYLCASSYGQTTNLNTEAFFGQGTRLTVV.

The chain has TRBV27 and TRBJ2-2; no clear D. This CDR3 is 16 amino acids long. Trimming removed 1 base at V and 0 bases at J, with 9 bases between. The V gene's germline CDR1 is MNHEY and CDR2 SMNVEV (reference sequence). The CDR3 sequence: CASSLWYSTNTGELFF. The DNA for the CDR3 is TGTGCCAGCAGTTTATGGTACTCGACGAACACCGGGGAGCTGTTTTTT.

This rearrangement joins TRBV4-1 to TRBJ2-7; perhaps TRBD1 as D (5 bases). The V gene lost 0 bases and the J gene lost 2 bases, with 14 bases spanning the gap. The CDR3 contains 16 residues. The germline V gene encodes CDR1 MGHRA and CDR2 YSYEKL. DNA for the CDR3: TGCGCCAGCAGCCAAGATCTTCTGGGGCTTCCCTACGAGCAGTACTTC. Residues: CASSQDLLGLPYEQYF.

J is TRBJ2-5 and V is TRBV28; the match to TRBD1 covers 11 bases. The CDR3 is made up of 15 amino acids. Losses at the gene ends were 6 bases for V and 7 bases for J; bases not matched to a gene: 10. Germline-derived CDR1 and CDR2 are MDHEN and SYDVKM. CDR3 in DNA: TGTGCCAGCAGGGAACCGGGACAGGGGGTTCGGACCCAGTACTTC. It encodes CASREPGQGVRTQYF.

The chain employs TRBV12-3 or TRBV12-4 and TRBJ2-7, with D hard to call. CDR3 length: 13 amino acids. Trimming took off 2 bases at V and 6 bases at J, with 11 bases between the two ends. This chain's CDR3 is CASSLLRGGEQYF. CDR3 in DNA: TGTGCCAGCAGTTTATTGCGTGGTGGCGAGCAGTACTTC.

The chain's CDR3 is CAWSAPGVGYEQYF. The DNA for the CDR3 is TGTGCCTGGAGTGCCCCAGGGGTGGGCTACGAGCAGTACTTC. This chain connects TRBV30 to TRBJ2-7; weak D call: TRBD1 (6 bases). CDR3 length: 14 amino acids. Germline CDR1 is GTSNPN and CDR2 is SVGIG (reference sequence). V gave up 1 base and J gave up 3 bases, with 13 bases separating them.

The rearrangement uses TRBV20-1 and TRBJ2-1; D is unresolved. This CDR3 region has 10 residues. Germline-derived CDR1 and CDR2 are DFQATT and SNEGSKA (reference sequence). Deletions cut 6 bases from V and 5 bases from J, with 5 bases between. The CDR3 protein is CSARNNEQFF. Here the CDR3 DNA reads TGCAGTGCCCGTAACAATGAGCAGTTCTTC.

This chain uses TRBV12-3 or TRBV12-4 with TRBJ2-1; the D is unclear. This CDR3 spans 12 amino acids. The V and J ends lost 7 bases and 4 bases respectively, with 8 bases between them. In DNA form, the CDR3 reads TGTGCCAGCACGGGTAGATACAATGAGCAGTTCTTC. Encoded protein: CASTGRYNEQFF.

The chain carries TRBV4-2 and TRBJ1-4; tentative D call: TRBD1 (5 bases). The V end lost 3 bases, the J end lost 0 bases, and 23 bases lay between the germline ends. Germline CDR1 LGHNA, CDR2 YNFKEQ. The CDR3 contains 20 residues. CDR3 in amino acids: CASSQPWPGGGTATNEKLFF. CDR3 sequence (DNA): TGTGCCAGCAGCCAGCCCTGGCCCGGGGGGGGAACTGCAACTAATGAAAAACTGTTTTTT.

This clone was seen once. The CDR3 nucleotides read TGTGCCAGCAGCCGAACAGGTGGCCCCACAGATACGCAGTATTTT. The encoded protein is CASSRTGGPTDTQYF. The rearrangement joins TRBV4-2 to TRBJ2-3; D perhaps matches TRBD1 (5 bases). The germline V gene encodes CDR1 LGHNA and CDR2 YNFKEQ. V gave up 4 bases and J gave up 2 bases, with 13 bases separating them. The CDR3 has 15 residues.

The rearrangement uses TRBV18 and TRBJ2-6, with D perhaps matching TRBD1 (5 bases). CDR3 size: 16 residues. Trimming removed 0 bases from V and 2 bases from J, with 8 bases in between. CDR1 and CDR2 (germline): KGHSH, LQKENI. The CDR3 reads CASSPPQGPGANVLTF. The CDR3 region has the DNA TGTGCCAGCTCACCACCTCAGGGCCCTGGGGCCAACGTCCTGACTTTC. Full variable domain (missing parts from reference TRBV18 and TRBJ2-6): NAGVMQNPRHLVRRRGQEARLRCSPMKGHSHVYWYRQLPEEGLKFMVYLQKENIIDESGMPKERFSAEFPKEGPSILRIQQVVRGDSAAYFCASSPPQGPGANVLTFGAGSRLTVL.

The V and J genes are TRBV7-2 and TRBJ2-5; weak D call: TRBD2 (6 bases). Per germline, CDR1 SGHTA and CDR2 FQGNSA. V was cut by 4 bases and J by 2 bases, with 14 bases left in between. This CDR3 spans 15 amino acids. The CDR3 DNA reads TGTGCCAGCAGCTCTTCTAGCGCCGTACAAGAGACCCAGTACTTC. This codes for CASSSSSAVQETQYF.